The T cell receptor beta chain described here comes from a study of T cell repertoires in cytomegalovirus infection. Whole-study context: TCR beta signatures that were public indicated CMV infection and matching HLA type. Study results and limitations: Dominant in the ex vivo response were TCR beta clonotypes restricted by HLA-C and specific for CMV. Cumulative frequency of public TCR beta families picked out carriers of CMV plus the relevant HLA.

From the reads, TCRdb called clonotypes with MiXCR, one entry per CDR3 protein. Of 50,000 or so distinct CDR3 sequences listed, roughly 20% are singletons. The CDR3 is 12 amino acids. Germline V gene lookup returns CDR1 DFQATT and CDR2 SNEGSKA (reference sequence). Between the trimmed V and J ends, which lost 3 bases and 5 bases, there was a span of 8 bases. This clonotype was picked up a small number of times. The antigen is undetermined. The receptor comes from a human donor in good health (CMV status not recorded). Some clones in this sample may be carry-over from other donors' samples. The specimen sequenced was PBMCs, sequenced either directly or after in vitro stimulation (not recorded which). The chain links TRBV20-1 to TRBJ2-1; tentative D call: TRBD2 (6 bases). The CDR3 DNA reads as TGCAGTGCTAGGGAGGGAAACAATGAGCAGTTCTTC. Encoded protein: CSAREGNNEQFF.